The sequence of this TCR beta chain was determined in a study of PD-L1 blockade in urothelial cancer (TCRdb year 2017). General notes on the study: Therapy was started at some point between 2014 and 2016 for all patients, and atezolizumab 1,200 mg was administered intravenously every 3 weeks. About nine tenths of the roughly 29 patients were males with bladder-origin urothelial cancer, and about 65% of the 29 reported a prior smoking history. Patients had an ECOG performance status of 0 or 1 and had received between 0 and 3 prior chemotherapy regimens. Blood samples were analyzed 3 weeks after the start of treatment (second dose) and 6 weeks after the start of treatment. Blood samples yielded a median of roughly 140,000 T cells and approximately 83,000 unique TCRs, with median clonality 0.080. The study was an exploratory multi-omic analysis of somatic, immune and clinical correlates of response to PD-L1 blockade with atezolizumab in urothelial cancer. Pretreatment tumor samples and matched peripheral blood, collected serially before and after atezolizumab treatment, underwent TCR sequencing. Progression-free survival longer than 6 months counted as durable clinical benefit, and TCR features were additionally tested against both progression-free and overall survival. In the same patients, pretreatment tumors underwent whole exome sequencing and RNA sequencing in addition to TCR sequencing. Durable clinical benefit was achieved by nine patients and was not achieved by 20 patients. Pretreatment blood TCR-seq was available for about 27 patients, at least one posttreatment blood collection was obtained for around 25 patients, and tumor TCR-seq was available for around 25 patients.

On this clone: Its antigen specificity is not known. Qualities for individual bases were not recorded, and no much larger clone is one base off.

What this sample's time point label stands for: peripheral blood 6 weeks after treatment start. The cohort comprised fewer than 35 patients with locally advanced or metastatic urothelial carcinoma treated at Memorial Sloan Kettering on a trial protocol. Peripheral blood mononuclear cells were collected from each patient pretreatment and during treatment, giving between 1 and 8 total time points per patient. The Qiagen DNeasy Blood extraction kit was used to purify genomic DNA from total PBMCs and tumor samples. Collected pretreatment and during treatment, PBMCs were isolated and stored as previously described. Synthetic TCR analog templates were spiked into each PCR so that absolute template abundance could be estimated from read counts. The immunoSEQ assay was used to amplify TCRbeta CDR3 regions from genomic DNA with bias-controlled V and J gene primers. Rearranged TCRbeta segments were sequenced at approximately 20X coverage. The published analysis was carried out like this. Clustering was used to correct sequencing errors, and CDR3s were annotated against IMGT to assign V, D and J genes. Downstream analyses used only productive TCRbeta rearrangements, leaving out any out-of-frame or stop-codon sequences. To compute clonality, Shannon entropy was normalized by the log of the number of unique productive sequences and then subtracted from one. Fisher's exact test with Benjamini-Hochberg correction, at a threshold of adjusted p below 0.01, was used to find clones that differed between time points or between blood and tumor. TCRdb took this table from immuneACCESS and kept in-frame rearrangements with V and J called. Such tables lack part of the clones; where checked against another copy, unresolved V genes explain under half of the gap, and the rest is unexplained. V and J calls plus clone size are reproduced from that table; the DNA served to infer D and trimming. The table for this sample lists about 36,000 clones; around 84% of them were counted only once. The ten biggest clones cover over 9.5% of the sample.

Broad study findings and their caveats: A pretreatment peripheral blood TCR clonality below the median was linked to improved progression-free and overall survival. Patients with durable benefit showed greater expansion of tumor-associated TCR clones in peripheral blood 3 weeks after starting treatment (n of about 20, p = 0.022). Because the sample size was small (n ≈ 30) and many of the analyses were exploratory, the results are meant to be hypothesis-generating.

Clipping removes 3 bases from V and 8 bases from J, with 19 as the unmatched junction base count. CDR1 and CDR2 were assigned from the germline V gene (reference sequence) as SEHNR and FQNEAQ. Counted from cysteine to phenylalanine, this CDR3 has 18 amino acids. The kept DNA is CDR3 alone, 54 bases in frame from the first base. The rearranged segments are TRBV7-9 and TRBJ2-1, and 7 bases in between align with TRBD2. This specimen consisted of PBMCs, obtained around atezolizumab (anti-PD-L1) treatment. The clonotype originates from a man between 35 and 55 years old with urothelial cancer. The CDR3 amino acid sequence is: CASSLPPRLAGARDEQFF. The DNA is TGTGCCAGCAGCTTGCCCCCAAGACTAGCTGGGGCAAGGGATGAGCAGTTCTTC.